This TCR beta chain was found in a study of T-cell reconstitution after alpha-beta-depleted transplantation in children. This CDR3 is 15 amino acids long. Germline CDR1 reads KGHDR; CDR2 reads SFDVKD. V was clipped by 4 bases and J by 4 bases, with 12 bases between them. Concerning this clonotype: Its antigen is not identified. With a much larger clone just one base away, this may be a read error.

Study-level results: Several patients had high TCRbeta diversity at day 60; it came from surviving recipient T cells and thymic progenitors. Newly generated T cells supplied most T-cell counts and diversity one year post-transplant. Two months or so post-transplant, alpha-beta T cells reportedly derived from several hundred expanded graft clones.

Researchers prepared the TCRbeta library using unique molecular identifiers, the study reports. TCRdb fed the PCR reads into MiXCR, producing one record per CDR3 protein. Here the sample spans around 64,000 distinct CDR3 sequences, roughly a tenth being singletons. The TCR comes from a boy younger than 18 with acute myeloid leukemia, due to receive a stem cell transplant. The sample was PBMCs, taken before TCRalphabeta/CD19-depleted stem cell transplant. The V call is TRBV24-1, the J call TRBJ2-2; D gene unclear. The CDR3: CATSEVSVITGELFF. CDR3 nucleotide sequence: TGTGCCACCAGTGAAGTCTCAGTTATCACCGGGGAGCTGTTTTTT.